This TCR beta chain derives from a study of neurological immune-mediated disorders. cDNA synthesis was performed by 5'RACE with 10-nucleotide random UMIs. MiXCR, applied by TCRdb to the 5' RACE reads, yields one record per CDR3 protein. The sample contains 75,000 to 90,000 distinct CDR3 sequences, about a tenth of which appear only once. This clonotype has a count of ten or more. CDR1 MDHEN and CDR2 SYDVKM come from the germline V gene. This CDR3 region has 12 residues. V lost 4 bases and J 10 bases, leaving 11 bases between the germline ends. Material for sequencing was PBMCs. This TCR was sampled from a man in his forties in good health. The chain recombines TRBV28 with TRBJ2-1, with D tentatively TRBD1 (6 bases). The CDR3 sequence is CASSSRGHEQFF. CDR3 DNA sequence: TGTGCCAGCAGTTCCCGGGGACACGAGCAGTTCTTC. Complete variable domain (other parts from reference TRBV28 and TRBJ2-1): DVKVTQSSRYLVKRTGEKVFLECVQDMDHENMFWYRQDPGLGLRLIYFSYDVKMKEKGDIPEGYSVSREKKERFSLILESASTNQTSMYLCASSSRGHEQFFGPGTRLTVL.